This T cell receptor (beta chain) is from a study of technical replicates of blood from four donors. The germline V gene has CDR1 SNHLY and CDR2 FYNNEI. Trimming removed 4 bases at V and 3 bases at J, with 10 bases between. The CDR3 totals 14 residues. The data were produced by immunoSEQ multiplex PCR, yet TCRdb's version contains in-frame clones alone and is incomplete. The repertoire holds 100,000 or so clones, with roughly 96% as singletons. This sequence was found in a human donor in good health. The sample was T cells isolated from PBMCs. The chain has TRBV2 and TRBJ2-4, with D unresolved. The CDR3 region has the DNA TGTGCCAGCAGTGCGGGTTGGTTCAAAAACATTCAGTACTTC. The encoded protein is CASSAGWFKNIQYF.